This TCR beta chain was sequenced during a study of shared clonotypes between healthy human individuals. Study summary: For every donor, three CD4 naive, three CD4 memory, two CD8 naive and one CD8 memory plates were used. General study findings and limits: Clonotype sharing among the donors was expected to vary with sequencing depth. When naive CD4 clonotypes were compared across a handful of donors, around 5% were shared.

Donation came from healthy HIV-negative adults that had no recent acute infections or vaccinations. As for this clone: Its specificity is not known.

With 8 bases clipped from V and 4 bases from J, the junction kept 10 bases outside the gene matches. From germline, CDR1 is LNHDA and CDR2 SQIVND (reference sequence). This CDR3 is 15 amino acids long. Repertoires were generated with immunoSEQ multiplex PCR, while TCRdb's copy carries only in-frame clones and drops some. The table records more than 2,000,000 clones, more than 85% of them present only once. The sequencing sample was made of naive CD4+ T cells from PBMCs. Subset denoted: CD45RA+ positively selected. V is TRBV19 and J is TRBJ2-2, with TRBD2 matching over 7 bases. This clonotype was obtained from a man between 18 and 29 years old in good health. Some clones in this sample may be carry-over from other donors' samples. The CDR3 spells CASRRRGLLTGELFF. CDR3 DNA sequence: TGTGCCAGTCGAAGGAGGGGACTACTCACCGGGGAGCTGTTTTTT.